Shown below are 15 T cell receptor beta chains from a single sample sequenced in a study of blood T cell repertoires in COVID-19. Profiling relied on immunoSEQ multiplex PCR, and the TCRdb table lists in-frame clones only, not all of them. Here the sample spans roughly 14,000 clones, approximately 90% being singletons. Sequenced material: peripheral blood. The receptors stem from a human donor in a cohort sampled during active COVID-19.

The J gene is TRBJ2-7, the V gene TRBV27, with D possibly being TRBD1 (6 bases). The CDR3 covers 14 residues. Germline CDR1 is MNHEY and CDR2 is SMNVEV (reference sequence). Trimming stripped 4 bases from V and 4 bases from J, with 14 bases between. Here the CDR3 reads CASSSGQSGYEQYF. DNA of the CDR3: TGTGCCAGCAGTTCTGGACAGTCCGGGTACGAGCAGTACTTC.

The V call is TRBV5-1, the J call TRBJ2-7; D is unresolved. Per the germline V gene, CDR1 is SGHRS and CDR2 is YFSETQ. The V end lost 7 bases, the J end lost 2 bases, and 10 bases lay between the germline ends. This CDR3 is 12 amino acids long. CDR3 region: CASSNSPYEQYF. The CDR3 coding sequence is TGCGCCAGCTCAAACAGCCCCTACGAGCAGTACTTC. The whole variable domain, filled in from reference TRBV5-1 and TRBJ2-7, reads KAGVTQTPRYLIKTRGQQVTLSCSPISGHRSVSWYQQTPGQGLQFLFEYFSETQRNKGNFPGRFSGRQFSNSRSEMNVSTLELGDSALYLCASSNSPYEQYFGPGTRLTVT.

This clone was observed a single time. The V and J genes are TRBV28 and TRBJ2-1; D gene unclear. The germline V gene has CDR1 MDHEN and CDR2 SYDVKM. The CDR3 totals 14 residues. The V end lost 6 bases, the J end lost 0 bases, and 9 bases lay between the germline ends. This CDR3 is CASRLSGSYNEQFF. DNA of the CDR3: TGTGCCAGCAGACTTTCCGGCTCCTACAATGAGCAGTTCTTC.

This clone appeared a single time. At one end, the junction sequence differs from germline, possibly due to a read error. J is TRBJ2-7 and V is TRBV5-5; 7 nucleotides match TRBD1. Germline V gene sequence: CDR1 SGHKS, CDR2 YYEKEE (reference sequence). The CDR3 consists of 13 residues. The CDR3 protein is CAGSPDRYYEQYF. The CDR3 DNA reads TGTGCCGGCAGCCCGGACAGGTACTACGAGCAGTACTTC.

The rearrangement links TRBV28 to TRBJ2-7, with 8 positions matching TRBD1. V dropped 4 bases and J dropped 7; count of bases not matched to a gene: 9. CDR1 MDHEN and CDR2 SYDVKM come from the germline V gene. This CDR3 has 14 amino acids. CDR3 nucleotide sequence: TGTGCCAGCAGTTCTTCCCAGGGGGCGGATGAGCAGTACTTC. The encoded protein is CASSSSQGADEQYF.

This clone occurred a few times. V and J are TRBV27 and TRBJ1-6; TRBD1 is a possible D gene (5 bases). CDR3 length: 12 residues. Germline loops: CDR1 MNHEY, CDR2 SMNVEV (reference sequence). V shed 4 bases and J shed 9 bases, with 7 bases lying between them. In nucleotides, the CDR3 is TGTGCCAGCAGTTCCCAGGGTTCACCCCTCCACTTT. It codes for CASSSQGSPLHF.

The V gene is TRBV7-8, the J gene TRBJ1-3; 7 bases are a match to TRBD1. J gave up 0 bases and V 6 bases, and 14 bases lay outside the gene matches. This CDR3 has 18 residues. The V gene's germline CDR1 is SGHVS and CDR2 FQNEAQ. The CDR3 bases are TGTGCCAGCAGACTAACTTCGGACAGGTCTTACTCTGGAAACACCATATATTTT. Protein: CASRLTSDRSYSGNTIYF.

The V call is TRBV4-2, the J call TRBJ1-2, with D perhaps matching TRBD1 (5 bases). CDR1 is LGHNA, CDR2 YNFKEQ, per germline. The CDR3 has 17 residues. Trimming took 1 base from V and 4 from J, leaving 19 bases between them. The CDR3: CASSQGDRLGDGYGYTF. As DNA, the CDR3 is TGTGCCAGCAGCCAAGGAGACAGATTGGGTGACGGCTATGGCTACACCTTC.

CDR3 sequence (DNA): TGTGCCAGCAGTGAAGCACCCGGGTTGGACACCTTC. It encodes CASSEAPGLDTF. The chain is built from TRBV2 and TRBJ1-2, with D unresolved. Germline assignment: CDR1 SNHLY and CDR2 FYNNEI. V was shortened by 0 bases and J by 12 bases, with 11 bases between the two germline ends. CDR3 length equals 12 residues.

This sequence joins TRBV28 and TRBJ2-1, with 13 positions matching TRBD2. The CDR3 is 16 amino acids. Trimming cost V 5 bases and J 8 bases; bases outside gene matches: 9. CDR1 MDHEN and CDR2 SYDVKM come from the germline V gene. In nucleotides, the CDR3 is TGTGCCAGCAGTATACTAGCGGGAGGGCCGAGGGATGAGCAGTTCTTC. Its protein is CASSILAGGPRDEQFF.

This clone has only one observation. The chain has TRBV7-9 and TRBJ2-7, with TRBD2 identical over 7 bases. V trimming: 4 bases; J trimming: 2 bases; junction bases outside the gene matches: 2. The length of the CDR3 is 13 residues. CDR1 is SEHNR, CDR2 FQNEAQ, per germline (reference sequence). The CDR3 sequence: CASSSGLAYEQYF. CDR3 DNA: TGTGCCAGCAGCTCTGGACTAGCCTACGAGCAGTACTTC.

The chain couples TRBV5-1 to TRBJ2-7; D unresolved. Germline values: CDR1 SGHRS, CDR2 YFSETQ. V was shortened by 2 bases and J by 0 bases, with 12 bases between the two germline ends. This CDR3 has 15 residues. CDR3 loop: CASSFFGRSSYEQYF. The CDR3 nucleotides are TGCGCCAGCAGCTTCTTTGGTAGAAGCTCCTACGAGCAGTACTTC.

The gene calls are TRBV12-5 and TRBJ1-2, with TRBD1 matching over 7 bases. Trimming cost V 5 bases and J 3 bases; bases outside gene matches: 6. Germline CDR1 is LGHNT and CDR2 is FRNRAP. The CDR3 loop spans 14 amino acids. CDR3 loop: CASGTGQADYGYTF. The CDR3 DNA sequence: TGTGCTAGTGGTACCGGACAGGCCGACTATGGCTACACCTTC.

This rearrangement joins TRBV7-9 to TRBJ1-1; 12 bases map to TRBD1. The J segment lost 6 bases and the V segment lost 1 base, leaving 6 bases of the junction unmatched. The CDR3 length is 16 residues. Germline V gives CDR1 SEHNR, CDR2 FQNEAQ (reference sequence). The CDR3 protein is CASSLGGQGARAEAFF. The DNA of the CDR3 is TGTGCCAGCAGCTTAGGGGGACAGGGGGCGAGGGCTGAAGCTTTCTTT.

The rearrangement uses TRBV5-6 and TRBJ2-7; 7 positions agree with TRBD1. V dropped 3 bases and J dropped 4; count of bases not matched to a gene: 10. The CDR3 extends over 15 amino acids. Germline CDR1 and CDR2: SGHDT and YYEEEE. This CDR3 is CASSYLTGSAYEQYF. CDR3 coding DNA: TGTGCCAGCAGCTACTTGACAGGGTCGGCGTACGAGCAGTACTTC.